In this sample, the clone carrying this T cell receptor (beta chain) turned up once. Antigen specificity is unknown. This CDR3 has 16 residues. Germline CDR1 SEHNR, CDR2 FQNEAQ (reference sequence). Trimming cost V 6 bases and J 7 bases; bases outside gene matches: 14. TCRdb re-called the 5' RACE reads with MiXCR, one entry per CDR3 protein. The sample lists a few hundred thousand distinct CDR3 sequences, 15% to 20% seen once, with roughly 13% in the top ten. The data are from a study of T cells after yellow fever vaccination. Whole-study results and caveats: On re-exposure, the response was weaker but peaked faster, at day 5 versus 15.

This chain connects TRBV7-9 to TRBJ2-2; 7 bases map to TRBD1. The sample in question was PBMCs, obtained 15 days after the yellow fever booster vaccination. The clonotype originates from a man aged 25-45 years who received the YFV17D yellow fever vaccine. CDR3: CASRPLQGKAGGELFF. As DNA, the CDR3 is TGTGCCAGCAGGCCCCTACAGGGGAAGGCCGGCGGGGAGCTGTTTTTT.